The 11 T cell receptor beta chains below all came from one sample that was sequenced in a study of T cell responses to AZD1222 COVID-19 vaccine. Repertoires were generated with immunoSEQ multiplex PCR, while TCRdb's copy carries only in-frame clones and drops some. This sample has about 86,000 clones; approximately 90% occur once, and the top ten carry roughly 5.2%. Sequencing was performed on peripheral blood, taken 28 days after the second AZD1222 dose. The receptor source for this set is an adult who received the AZD1222 COVID-19 vaccine.

V and J are TRBV11-2 and TRBJ2-2, with D possibly being TRBD2 (5 bases). In germline, CDR1 is SGHAT, CDR2 FQNNGV. The CDR3 consists of 17 residues. V lost 5 bases and J lost 0, with 16 bases in between. For the CDR3, the DNA is TGTGCCAGCAGCCCCCGGCCGGGGAATTCGAACACCGGGGAGCTGTTTTTT. It specifies CASSPRPGNSNTGELFF.

J is TRBJ2-7 and V is TRBV20-1; maybe TRBD1 (5 bases). V dropped 5 bases and J dropped 3 bases, with 8 bases sitting between them. CDR1 and CDR2 (germline): DFQATT, SNEGSKA (reference sequence). This CDR3 has 11 amino acids. CDR3 DNA: TGCAGTGCTCTGGACAACTACGAGCAGTACTTC. Translation: CSALDNYEQYF.

The chain carries TRBV5-1 and TRBJ1-3; perhaps TRBD1 as D (5 bases). Germline CDR1 is SGHRS and CDR2 is YFSETQ. Deletions cut 5 bases from V and 9 bases from J, with 18 bases between. The CDR3 consists of 14 residues. CDR3 coding DNA: TGCGCCAGCAGAGAGGTGAGGGGCCGAGGCACCATATATTTT. It encodes CASREVRGRGTIYF. The full variable domain, its missing parts supplied by reference TRBV5-1 and TRBJ1-3, is KAGVTQTPRYLIKTRGQQVTLSCSPISGHRSVSWYQQTPGQGLQFLFEYFSETQRNKGNFPGRFSGRQFSNSRSEMNVSTLELGDSALYLCASREVRGRGTIYFGEGSWLTVV.

This chain links TRBV30 with TRBJ2-2, with 9 positions matching TRBD2. The CDR3 loop spans 17 amino acids. Germline CDR1 reads GTSNPN; CDR2 reads SVGIG (reference sequence). V was clipped by 0 bases and J by 5 bases; unmatched bases: 10. CDR3 region: CAWSVFGLLAGTGELFF. CDR3 sequence (DNA): TGTGCCTGGAGTGTATTCGGGTTGCTAGCGGGAACCGGGGAGCTGTTTTTT.

The chain links TRBV7-8 to TRBJ2-3, with D unresolved. V was trimmed by 2 bases and J by 2 bases, leaving 8 bases between them. CDR1 is SGHVS, CDR2 FQNEAQ, per germline. This CDR3 has 14 amino acids. The CDR3 loop reads CASSLPYSTDTQYF. DNA of the CDR3: TGTGCCAGCAGCTTACCGTACTCCACAGATACGCAGTATTTT.

The V gene is TRBV27, the J gene TRBJ2-7; D is undetermined. Trimming shortened V by 5 bases and J by 3 bases, and 11 bases separated the two germline ends. The CDR3 extends over 13 amino acids. Looked up from germline, CDR1 is MNHEY and CDR2 is SMNVEV (reference sequence). CDR3 nucleotide sequence: TGTGCCAGCAGTCCATCCGATAGCTACGAGCAGTACTTC. Its protein is CASSPSDSYEQYF.

The CDR3 sequence is CSAENTEAFF. The CDR3 DNA is TGCAGCGCCGAGAACACTGAAGCTTTCTTT. The chain is built from TRBV29-1 and TRBJ1-1; no clear D. The germline V gene encodes CDR1 SQVTM and CDR2 ANQGSEA. CDR3 length: 10 amino acids. The V end lost 7 bases, the J end lost 1 base, and 4 bases lay between the germline ends.

This clone was seen more than once but under ten times. The V gene is TRBV7-8, the J gene TRBJ1-2, with TRBD1 identical over 11 bases. V shed 4 bases and J 5 bases; nucleotides not matched to a gene: 3. Germline assignment: CDR1 SGHVS and CDR2 FQNEAQ. The CDR3 is 14 amino acids. The CDR3 loop reads CASSSGTGGYGYTF. In nucleotides, the CDR3 is TGTGCCAGCAGCTCCGGGACAGGGGGGTATGGCTACACCTTC. The full variable domain, in which reference TRBV7-8 and TRBJ1-2 provide the parts outside the CDR3, is GAGVSQSPRYKVAKRGQDVALRCDPISGHVSLFWYQQALGQGPEFLTYFQNEAQLDKSGLPSDRFFAERPEGSVSTLKIQRTQQEDSAVYLCASSSGTGGYGYTFGSGTRLTVV.

This clone turned up a few times. The chain carries TRBV9 and TRBJ2-1; 10 bases line up with TRBD2. Germline loops: CDR1 SGDLS, CDR2 YYNGEE. The CDR3 loop spans 16 amino acids. V was pared by 4 bases and J by 6 bases, with 10 bases of the junction left unmatched. The CDR3 sequence is CASSQHSGGLSNEQFF. CDR3 nucleotides: TGTGCCAGCAGCCAACATAGCGGGGGGCTCAGCAATGAGCAGTTCTTC. Using reference TRBV9 and TRBJ2-1 for the parts outside the CDR3, the full variable domain is DSGVTQTPKHLITATGQRVTLRCSPRSGDLSVYWYQQSLDQGLQFLIQYYNGEERAKGNILERFSAQQFPDLHSELNLSSLELGDSALYFCASSQHSGGLSNEQFFGPGTRLTVL.

This sequence joins TRBV28 and TRBJ1-5; D not resolved. The germline V gene has CDR1 MDHEN and CDR2 SYDVKM. Trimming cost V 8 bases and J 0 bases, with 14 bases left between them. The CDR3 is made up of 15 amino acids. The CDR3 reads CASGTAFSSNQPQHF. The CDR3 DNA follows: TGTGCCAGCGGAACAGCCTTCAGTAGCAATCAGCCCCAGCATTTT.

The CDR3 loop is CAITLSPNYGYTF. In nucleotides, the CDR3 is TGTGCCATTACCCTGTCCCCTAACTATGGCTACACCTTC. The rearrangement uses TRBV28 and TRBJ1-2; D is ambiguous. Trimming shortened V by 10 bases and J by 0 bases, and 12 bases separated the two germline ends. This CDR3 has 13 residues. Germline loops: CDR1 MDHEN, CDR2 SYDVKM.